This T cell receptor (beta chain) is drawn from a study of blood T cell repertoires in COVID-19. The CDR3 sequence is 17 residues long. The germline gives CDR1 SNHLY, CDR2 FYNNEI. Trimming took off 4 bases at V and 0 bases at J, with 13 bases between the two ends. Self-reported history from a screening survey and questionnaire set each donor's cohort. Exposed enrollees encountered a COVID-19 case at some point within 2 weeks before study entry. Clones were read by immunoSEQ multiplex PCR, and TCRdb kept only the in-frame ones, dropping some. The data hold 140,000 to 150,000 clones, with roughly 89% observed a single time.

Sequencing was done on a sample of PBMCs or T cells enriched from blood (not recorded which). The origin of this receptor is a woman in her 50s who had been exposed to COVID-19. The chain carries TRBV2 and TRBJ1-6; D is perhaps TRBD1 (5 bases). CDR3 DNA sequence: TGTGCCAGCAGTGTGGGGCCGCGAAGCTCCTATAATTCACCCCTCCACTTT. Amino acids: CASSVGPRSSYNSPLHF.